This T cell receptor beta chain is from a study of CD8 T cells in Susac syndrome. About 0.45 to 1 ug RNA was reverse transcribed with random hexamers. TCRdb re-called the immunoSEQ multiplex PCR reads through MiXCR, storing one row per CDR3 protein. Of approximately 200,000 distinct CDR3 sequences detected, 95% appear once; the ten largest clones hold around 0.08%. Germline V gives CDR1 SGDLS, CDR2 YYNGEE. Deletions cut 0 bases from V and 2 bases from J, with 6 bases between. CDR3 length equals 14 residues. Peripheral blood CD8+ and CD4+ T cells were profiled by TCR beta sequencing. Each multiple sclerosis control was a treatment-naive patient with relapsing-remitting disease that was either stable or active.

Sequenced sample: CD4+ T cells from PBMCs. The rearrangement joins TRBV9 to TRBJ1-3; unclear D gene. The sequence came from a human donor with multiple sclerosis. Here the CDR3 reads CASSVGETGNTIYF. CDR3 nucleotides: TGTGCCAGCAGCGTAGGGGAGACTGGAAACACCATATATTTT.